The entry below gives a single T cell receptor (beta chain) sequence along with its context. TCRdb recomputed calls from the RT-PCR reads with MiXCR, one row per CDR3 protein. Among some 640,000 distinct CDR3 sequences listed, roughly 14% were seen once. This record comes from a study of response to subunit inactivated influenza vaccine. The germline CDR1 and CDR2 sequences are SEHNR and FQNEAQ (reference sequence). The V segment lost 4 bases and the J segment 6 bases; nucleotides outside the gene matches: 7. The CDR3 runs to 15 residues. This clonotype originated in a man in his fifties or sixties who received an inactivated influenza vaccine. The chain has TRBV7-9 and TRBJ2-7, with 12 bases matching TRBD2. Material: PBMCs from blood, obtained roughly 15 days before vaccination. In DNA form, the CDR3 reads TGTGCCAGCAGCTCCGGACTAGCGGGGAGGGGCGAGCAGTACTTC. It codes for CASSSGLAGRGEQYF.